The clone carrying this T cell receptor beta chain was counted at least ten times. Its antigen is undetermined. RNA transcripts served as the template for amplifying TCR beta CDR3 regions. HTBI primers drove first-round RT-PCR of the TCR CDR3. TCRdb independently ran MiXCR on the multiplex PCR reads; one entry per CDR3 protein. In the table there are around 690,000 distinct CDR3 sequences, approximately 15% of which are singletons. This record belongs to a study of T cells in Graves' hyperthyroidism and ophthalmopathy. Study-wide results and caveats: Blood also showed most of the thyroid clonotypes that were expanded above 0.001.

Hyperthyroidism had been newly diagnosed in patients aged 18 to 65, and its duration was under 2 months. The study excluded patients with uncontrolled infection, other autoimmune disease, pregnancy or lactation. Diagnoses rested on clinical symptoms, serum thyroxine and TRAb, thyroid ultrasound and orbital computed tomography. The sample comprised blood. The TCR comes from a man aged 45-65 years with Graves' hyperthyroidism.

The CDR3 protein is CSARDPSGRASNEQFF. CDR3 in DNA: TGCAGTGCTAGAGATCCTAGCGGGAGGGCTAGCAATGAGCAGTTCTTC. The chain combines TRBV20-1 with TRBJ2-1; TRBD2 aligns across 12 bases. The CDR3 is 16 amino acids. V was pared by 0 bases and J by 6 bases, with 6 bases of the junction left unmatched. Per the germline V gene, CDR1 is DFQATT and CDR2 is SNEGSKA (reference sequence).